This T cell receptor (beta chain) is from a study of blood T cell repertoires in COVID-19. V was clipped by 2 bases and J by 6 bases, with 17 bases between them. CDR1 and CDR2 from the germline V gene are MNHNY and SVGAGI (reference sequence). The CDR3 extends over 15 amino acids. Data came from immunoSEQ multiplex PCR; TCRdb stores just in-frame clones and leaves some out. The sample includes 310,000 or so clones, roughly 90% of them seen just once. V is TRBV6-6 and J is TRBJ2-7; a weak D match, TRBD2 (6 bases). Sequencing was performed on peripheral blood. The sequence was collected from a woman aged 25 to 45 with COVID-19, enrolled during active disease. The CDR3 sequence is CASSYGGGIGSEQYF. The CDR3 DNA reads TGTGCCAGCAGTTACGGAGGCGGGATCGGGTCCGAGCAGTACTTC.